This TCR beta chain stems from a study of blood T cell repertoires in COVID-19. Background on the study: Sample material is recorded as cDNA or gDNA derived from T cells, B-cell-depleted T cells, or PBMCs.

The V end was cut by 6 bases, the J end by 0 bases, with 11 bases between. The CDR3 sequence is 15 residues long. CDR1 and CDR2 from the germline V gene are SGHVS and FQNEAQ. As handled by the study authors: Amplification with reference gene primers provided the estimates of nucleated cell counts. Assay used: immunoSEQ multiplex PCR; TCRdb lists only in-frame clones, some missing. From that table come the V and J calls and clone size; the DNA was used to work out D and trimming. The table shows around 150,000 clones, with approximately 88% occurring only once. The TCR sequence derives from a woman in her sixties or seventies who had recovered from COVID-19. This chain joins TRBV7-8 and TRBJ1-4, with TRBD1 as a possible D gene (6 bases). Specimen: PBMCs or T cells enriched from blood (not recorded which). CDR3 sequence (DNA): TGTGCCAGCAGAAAGACAGGTTCAACTAATGAAAAACTGTTTTTT. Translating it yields CASRKTGSTNEKLFF.